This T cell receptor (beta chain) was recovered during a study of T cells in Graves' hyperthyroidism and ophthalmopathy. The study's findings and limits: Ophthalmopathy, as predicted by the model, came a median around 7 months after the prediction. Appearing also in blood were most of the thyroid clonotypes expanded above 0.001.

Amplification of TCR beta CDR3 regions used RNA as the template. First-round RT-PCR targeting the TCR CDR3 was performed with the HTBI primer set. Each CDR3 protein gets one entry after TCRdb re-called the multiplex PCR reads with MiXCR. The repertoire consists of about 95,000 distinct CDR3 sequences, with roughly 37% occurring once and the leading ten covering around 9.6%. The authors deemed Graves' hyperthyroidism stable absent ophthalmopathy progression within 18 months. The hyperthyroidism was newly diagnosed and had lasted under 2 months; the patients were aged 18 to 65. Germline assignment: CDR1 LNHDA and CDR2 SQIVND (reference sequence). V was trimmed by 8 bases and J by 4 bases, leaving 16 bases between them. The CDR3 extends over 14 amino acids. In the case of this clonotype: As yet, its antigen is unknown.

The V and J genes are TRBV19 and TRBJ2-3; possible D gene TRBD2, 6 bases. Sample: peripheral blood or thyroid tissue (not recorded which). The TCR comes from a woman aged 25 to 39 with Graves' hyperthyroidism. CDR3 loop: CASREFPVSDTQYF. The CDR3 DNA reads TGTGCCAGTCGGGAGTTCCCCGTCTCAGATACGCAGTATTTT.